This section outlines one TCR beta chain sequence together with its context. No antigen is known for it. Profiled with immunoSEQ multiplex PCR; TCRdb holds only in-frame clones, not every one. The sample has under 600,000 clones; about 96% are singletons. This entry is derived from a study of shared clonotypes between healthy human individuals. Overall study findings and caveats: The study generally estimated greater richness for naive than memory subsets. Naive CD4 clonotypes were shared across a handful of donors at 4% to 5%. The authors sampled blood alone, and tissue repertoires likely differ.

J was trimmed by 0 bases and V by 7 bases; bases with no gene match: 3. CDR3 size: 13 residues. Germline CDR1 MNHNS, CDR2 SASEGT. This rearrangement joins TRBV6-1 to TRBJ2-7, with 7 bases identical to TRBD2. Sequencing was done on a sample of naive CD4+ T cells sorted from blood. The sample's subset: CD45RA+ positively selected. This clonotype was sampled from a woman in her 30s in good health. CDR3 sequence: CASIRTSSYEQYF. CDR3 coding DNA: TGTGCCAGCATCAGGACTAGCTCCTACGAGCAGTACTTC.